This T cell receptor (beta chain) was identified in a study of cytomegalovirus exposure and HLA in healthy donors. Study details: As an earlier analysis found, roughly 170 million T cells yielded approximately 110 million unique TCR beta sequences.

The germline gives CDR1 SQVTM, CDR2 ANQGSEA. V lost 7 bases to trimming and J lost 5 bases, with 14 bases between them. The CDR3 runs to 13 residues. About this clone itself: Its antigen remains unidentified.

With 60 Vbeta and 13 Jbeta primers, the PCR was carried out. TCRdb's copy holds only in-frame clones and misses some; the assay was immunoSEQ multiplex PCR. The sample holds over 150,000 clones; around 80% are singletons and the top ten take 1%. General study results and limits: For TCR beta chains, V- and J-gene trimming was later linked to a missense DCLRE1C variant. TCR beta sequences reportedly predicted the HLA-A and HLA-B alleles of most subjects accurately.

The chain is built from TRBV29-1 and TRBJ1-4; D is ambiguous. The sample comprised PBMCs. The TCR was taken from a woman in her forties or fifties in good health and CMV-seropositive. The CDR3 sequence is CSAAAGLNEKLFF. The CDR3 DNA sequence: TGCAGCGCCGCGGCTGGATTGAATGAAAAACTGTTTTTT.